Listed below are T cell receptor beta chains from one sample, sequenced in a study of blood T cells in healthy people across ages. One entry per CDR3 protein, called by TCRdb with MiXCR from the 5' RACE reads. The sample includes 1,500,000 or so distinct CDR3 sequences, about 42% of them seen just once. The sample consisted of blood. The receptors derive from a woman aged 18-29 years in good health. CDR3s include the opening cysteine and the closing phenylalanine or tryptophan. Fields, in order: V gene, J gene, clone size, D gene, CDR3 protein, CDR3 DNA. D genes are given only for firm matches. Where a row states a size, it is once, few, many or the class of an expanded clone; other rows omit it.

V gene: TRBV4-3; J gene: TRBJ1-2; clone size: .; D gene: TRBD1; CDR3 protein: CASSQTGTAPEGYTF; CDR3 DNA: TGCGCCAGCAGCCAAACCGGGACAGCGCCTGAGGGCTACACCTTC
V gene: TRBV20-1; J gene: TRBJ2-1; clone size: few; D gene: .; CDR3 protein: CSAADYLISYNEQFF; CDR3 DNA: TGCAGTGCTGCTGACTATCTAATCTCCTACAATGAGCAGTTCTTC
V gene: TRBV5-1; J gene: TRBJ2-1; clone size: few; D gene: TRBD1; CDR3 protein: CASSLTGVDEQFF; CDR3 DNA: TGCGCCAGCAGCTTGACAGGGGTCGATGAGCAGTTCTTC
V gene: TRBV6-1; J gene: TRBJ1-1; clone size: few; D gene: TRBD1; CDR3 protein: CASRGQLEAFF; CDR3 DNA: TGTGCCAGCAGGGGACAGCTTGAAGCTTTCTTT
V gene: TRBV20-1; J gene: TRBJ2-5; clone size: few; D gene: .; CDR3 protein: CSARVWDSPSETQYF; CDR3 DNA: TGCAGTGCTAGAGTTTGGGACTCCCCCTCCGAGACCCAGTACTTC
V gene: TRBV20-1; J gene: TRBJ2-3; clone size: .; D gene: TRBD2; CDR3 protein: CSARDLAGAGTDTQYF; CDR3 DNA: TGCAGTGCTAGAGATCTGGCGGGAGCCGGCACAGATACGCAGTATTTT
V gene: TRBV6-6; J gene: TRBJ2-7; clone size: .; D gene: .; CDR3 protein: CASSYRAGVSYEQYF; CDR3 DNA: TGTGCCAGCAGTTACCGGGCAGGGGTTAGCTACGAGCAGTACTTC
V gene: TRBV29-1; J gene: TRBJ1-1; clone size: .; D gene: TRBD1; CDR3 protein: CSVVRGAGTEAFF; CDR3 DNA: TGCAGCGTTGTCAGGGGGGCTGGCACTGAAGCTTTCTTT
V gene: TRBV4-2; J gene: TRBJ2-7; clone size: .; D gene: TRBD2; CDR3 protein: CASSQVISGGVSEQYF; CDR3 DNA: TGTGCCAGCAGCCAAGTGATTAGCGGGGGAGTCTCCGAGCAGTACTTC
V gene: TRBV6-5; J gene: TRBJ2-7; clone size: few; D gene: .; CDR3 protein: CASSYGQPYERYF; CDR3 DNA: TGTGCCAGCAGTTATGGACAGCCCTACGAGCGGTACTTC
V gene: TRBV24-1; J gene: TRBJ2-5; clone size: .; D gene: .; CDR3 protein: CATSDRLTAHQETQYF; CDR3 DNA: TGTGCCACCAGTGACCGTCTGACAGCCCACCAAGAGACCCAGTACTTC
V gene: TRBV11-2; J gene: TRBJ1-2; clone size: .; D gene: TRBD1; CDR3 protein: CASSNLRGHYGYTF; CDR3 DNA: TGTGCCAGCAGCAACCTGAGGGGGCATTATGGCTACACCTTC
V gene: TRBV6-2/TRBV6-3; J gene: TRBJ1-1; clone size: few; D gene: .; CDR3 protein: CASSYLSGYTEAFF; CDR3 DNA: TGTGCCAGCAGTTACTTGTCGGGTTACACTGAAGCTTTCTTT
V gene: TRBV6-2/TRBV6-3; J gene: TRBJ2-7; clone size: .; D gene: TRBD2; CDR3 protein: CASRGTSGGIGEQYF; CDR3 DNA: TGTGCCAGCAGAGGGACTAGCGGAGGAATTGGGGAGCAGTACTTC
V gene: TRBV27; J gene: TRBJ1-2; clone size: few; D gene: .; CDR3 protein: CASRSLSRDYGYTF; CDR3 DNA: TGTGCCAGCAGGAGCCTATCCAGGGACTATGGCTACACCTTC
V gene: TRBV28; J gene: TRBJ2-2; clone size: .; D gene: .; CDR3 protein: CASRLLQTANTGELFF; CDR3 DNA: TGTGCCAGCAGGCTTCTCCAGACAGCCAACACCGGGGAGCTGTTTTTT
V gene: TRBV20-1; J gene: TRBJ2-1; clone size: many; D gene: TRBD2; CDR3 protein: CSANLPAGGYNEQFF; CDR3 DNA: TGCAGTGCTAACCTCCCAGCGGGGGGCTACAATGAGCAGTTCTTC
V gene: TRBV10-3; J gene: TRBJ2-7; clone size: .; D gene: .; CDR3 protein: CVSMGGTAYEQYF; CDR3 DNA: TGTGTCAGCATGGGGGGGACAGCCTACGAGCAGTACTTC
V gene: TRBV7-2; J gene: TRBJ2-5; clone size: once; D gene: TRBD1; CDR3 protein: CASSLGAGGANEQYF; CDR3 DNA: TGTGCCAGCAGCTTAGGAGCAGGGGGCGCAAATGAGCAGTACTTC
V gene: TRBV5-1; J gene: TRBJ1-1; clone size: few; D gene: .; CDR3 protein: CASSRQSPNTEAFF; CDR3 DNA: TGCGCCAGCAGCCGACAGAGCCCTAACACTGAAGCTTTCTTT
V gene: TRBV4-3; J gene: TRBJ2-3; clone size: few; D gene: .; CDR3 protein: CASSQDRQASDTQYF; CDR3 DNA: TGCGCCAGCAGCCAAGATAGGCAGGCCTCCGATACGCAGTATTTT
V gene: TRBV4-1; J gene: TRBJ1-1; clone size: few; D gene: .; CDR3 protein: CASSQGGSLNTEAFF; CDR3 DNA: TGCGCCAGCAGCCAAGGCGGGAGCCTGAACACTGAAGCTTTCTTT
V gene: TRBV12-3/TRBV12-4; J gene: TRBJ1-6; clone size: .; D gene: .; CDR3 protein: CASSLGSDSPLHF; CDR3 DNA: TGTGCCAGCAGTTTAGGGTCGGATTCACCCCTCCACTTT
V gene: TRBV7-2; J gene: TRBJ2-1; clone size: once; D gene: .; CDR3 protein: CASSPSVGLTNEQFF; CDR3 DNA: TGTGCCAGCAGCCCCTCGGTCGGACTAACCAATGAGCAGTTCTTC
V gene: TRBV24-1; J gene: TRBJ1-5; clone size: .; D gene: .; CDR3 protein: CATSDRRGNQPQHF; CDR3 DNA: TGTGCCACCAGTGATCGGAGGGGTAATCAGCCCCAGCATTTT
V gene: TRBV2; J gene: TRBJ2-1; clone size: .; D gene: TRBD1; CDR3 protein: CASTRQGLYEQFF; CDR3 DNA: TGTGCCAGCACCCGACAGGGGCTGTACGAGCAGTTCTTC
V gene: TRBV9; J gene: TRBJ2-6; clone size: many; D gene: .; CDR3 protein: CASSVVGGANVLTF; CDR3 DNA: TGTGCCAGCAGCGTAGTTGGTGGGGCCAACGTCCTGACTTTC
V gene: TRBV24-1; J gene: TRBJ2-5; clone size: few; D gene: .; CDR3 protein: CATSDYHAGTDKETQYF; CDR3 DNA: TGTGCCACCAGTGATTACCACGCCGGGACGGACAAGGAGACCCAGTACTTC
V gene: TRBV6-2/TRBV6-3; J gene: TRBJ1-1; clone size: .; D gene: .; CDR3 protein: CASSYLGGKPEAFF; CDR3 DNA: TGTGCCAGCAGTTACTTGGGTGGGAAACCTGAAGCTTTCTTT
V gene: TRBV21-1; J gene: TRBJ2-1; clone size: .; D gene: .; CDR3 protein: CASSKVPTAPYEQFF; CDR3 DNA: TGTGCCAGCAGCAAAGTACCAACCGCACCCTACGAGCAGTTCTTC
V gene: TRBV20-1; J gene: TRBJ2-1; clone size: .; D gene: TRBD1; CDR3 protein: CSAHPDRVGQFF; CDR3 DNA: TGCAGTGCGCACCCTGACAGGGTGGGGCAGTTCTTC
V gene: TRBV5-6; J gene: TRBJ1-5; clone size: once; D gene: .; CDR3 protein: CASSTPGDQPQHF; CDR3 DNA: TGTGCCAGCAGCACCCCAGGGGATCAGCCCCAGCATTTT
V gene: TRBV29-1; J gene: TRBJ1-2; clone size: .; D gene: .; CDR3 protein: CSVGTHTNYGYIF; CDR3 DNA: TGCAGCGTAGGGACACATACTAACTATGGCTACATCTTC
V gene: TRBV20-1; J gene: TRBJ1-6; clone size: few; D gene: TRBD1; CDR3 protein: CSAEGQVNSPLHF; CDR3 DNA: TGTAGTGCTGAGGGACAGGTTAATTCACCCCTCCACTTT
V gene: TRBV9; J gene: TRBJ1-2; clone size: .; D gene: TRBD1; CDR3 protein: CASSVTDRADYDYTF; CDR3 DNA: TGTGCCAGCAGCGTAACCGACAGGGCGGACTATGACTACACCTTC
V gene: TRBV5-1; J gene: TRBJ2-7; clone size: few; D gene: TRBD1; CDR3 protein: CASSQTGGRSYEQYF; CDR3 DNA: TGCGCCAGCAGCCAAACAGGGGGACGAAGCTACGAGCAGTACTTC
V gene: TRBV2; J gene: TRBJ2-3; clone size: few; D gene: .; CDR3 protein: CASSGRPLSTDTQYF; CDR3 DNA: TGTGCCAGCAGTGGAAGGCCCCTTAGCACAGATACGCAGTATTTT
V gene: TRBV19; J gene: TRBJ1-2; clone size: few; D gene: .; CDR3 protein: CASSIPGFPNYGYTF; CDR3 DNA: TGTGCCAGTAGTATACCAGGCTTCCCTAACTATGGCTACACCTTC
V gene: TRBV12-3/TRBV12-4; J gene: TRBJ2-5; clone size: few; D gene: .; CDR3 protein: CASSSKQGTKETQYF; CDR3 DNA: TGTGCCAGCAGTTCCAAACAGGGAACCAAAGAGACCCAGTACTTC
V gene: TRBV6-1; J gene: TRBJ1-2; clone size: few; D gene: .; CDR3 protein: CATTENYGYTF; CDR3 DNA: TGTGCCACGACAGAGAACTATGGCTACACCTTC